This T cell receptor (beta chain) stems from a study of type 1 and type 2 diabetes patients. General study points: Groups were not age- or gender-matched, which may bias interpretation. A median of one highly-expanded CD4+ clone, covering roughly 4% of reads, occurred in type 2 diabetes.

In this sample, this clonotype turned up many times. Its antigen is not identified. PCR was run on genomic DNA. A primer set of 30 forward and 13 reverse primers amplified the CDR3. TCRdb re-called the multiplex PCR reads with MiXCR, one entry per CDR3 protein. The sample has 250,000 or so distinct CDR3 sequences, 47% seen once. The specimen was peripheral blood mononuclear cells (PBMCs). This clonotype was sampled from a man aged 18 to 30 with type 2 diabetes.

For the CDR3, the DNA is TGTGCCACCTCTAGGGGGATAGAATCACCCCTCCACTTT. Translated, it gives CATSRGIESPLHF. V gene TRBV15 combines with J gene TRBJ1-6; tentative D call: TRBD1 (6 bases). The V and J ends lost 8 bases and 10 bases respectively, with 15 bases between them. This CDR3 has 13 amino acids. The germline gives CDR1 LNHNV, CDR2 YYDKDF (reference sequence).